This TCR beta chain emerged from a study of blood T cell repertoires in COVID-19. The V end was cut by 1 base, the J end by 3 bases, with 10 bases between. Per the germline V gene, CDR1 is SEHNR and CDR2 is FQNEAQ (reference sequence). The CDR3 totals 15 residues. The assay was immunoSEQ multiplex PCR, and TCRdb's table has in-frame clones only and misses some. The table records around 300,000 clones, 88% of them present only once. Study members were between roughly 18 and 100 years old and lived in about two dozen US regions. What was sequenced was PBMCs or T cells enriched from blood (not recorded which). The rearrangement links TRBV7-9 to TRBJ1-5; perhaps TRBD1 as D (5 bases). The origin of this receptor is a man under 40 who had recovered from COVID-19. The CDR3 loop reads CASSLGTGVNQPQHF. CDR3 nucleotide sequence: TGTGCCAGCAGCTTAGGAACAGGAGTCAATCAGCCCCAGCATTTT.